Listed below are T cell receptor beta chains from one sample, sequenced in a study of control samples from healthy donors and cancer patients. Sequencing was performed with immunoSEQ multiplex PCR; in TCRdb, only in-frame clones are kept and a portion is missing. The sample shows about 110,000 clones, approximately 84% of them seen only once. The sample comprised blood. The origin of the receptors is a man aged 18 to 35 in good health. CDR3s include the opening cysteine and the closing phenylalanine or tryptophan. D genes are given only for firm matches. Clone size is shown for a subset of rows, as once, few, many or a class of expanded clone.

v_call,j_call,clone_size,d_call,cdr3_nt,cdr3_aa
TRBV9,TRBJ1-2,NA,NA,TGTGCCAGCAGCGTAGGGGGTTTGAAAAGGGATGGCTACACCTTC,CASSVGGLKRDGYTF
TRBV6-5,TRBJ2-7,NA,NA,TGTGCCAGCGACTCCGGGACCGGGGACGAGCAGTACTTC,CASDSGTGDEQYF
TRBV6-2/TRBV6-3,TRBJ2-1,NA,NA,TGTGCCAGCAGTTACTCCTCTTATGAGCAGTTCTTC,CASSYSSYEQFF
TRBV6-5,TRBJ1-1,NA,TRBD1,TGTGCCAGCAGAGACAGGGCGAACACTGAAGCTTTCTTT,CASRDRANTEAFF
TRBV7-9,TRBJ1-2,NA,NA,TGTGCCAGCACATGGGAGGGTACGGGTGGCTACACCTTC,CASTWEGTGGYTF
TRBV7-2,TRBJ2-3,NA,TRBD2,TGTGCCAGCAGCTCACTAGCGGGGGGGCCCGTAGATACGCAGTATTTT,CASSSLAGGPVDTQYF
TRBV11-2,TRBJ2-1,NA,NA,TGTGCCAGCAGCTTAATAGGGTTTAATTTCAATGAGCAGTTCTTC,CASSLIGFNFNEQFF
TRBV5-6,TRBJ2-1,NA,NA,TGTGCCAGCAGCTTGGGGGTAAACTCCGGCTCCTACAATGAGCAGTTCTTC,CASSLGVNSGSYNEQFF
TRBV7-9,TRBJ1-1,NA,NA,TGTGCCAGCAGCTTCATGGGAGGAAAAGCTTTCTTT,CASSFMGGKAFF
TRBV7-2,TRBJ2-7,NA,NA,TGTGCCAGCAGCCCAGGACTCTACGAGCAGTACTTC,CASSPGLYEQYF
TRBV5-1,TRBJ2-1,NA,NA,TGCGCCAGCAGCGAAACGGGGGAACCCTACAATGAGCAGTTCTTC,CASSETGEPYNEQFF
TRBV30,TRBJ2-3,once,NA,TGTGCCTGGAGTGTTGGTGTAGGGACAGATACGCAGTATTTT,CAWSVGVGTDTQYF
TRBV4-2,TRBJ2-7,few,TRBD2,TGTGCCAGCAGCCAAGGGCAGGGAGGGTCCTACGAGCAGTACTTC,CASSQGQGGSYEQYF
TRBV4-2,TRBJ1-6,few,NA,TGTGCCAGCAGCCAAGATATCGTAAGCTCCTATAATTCACCCCTCCACTTT,CASSQDIVSSYNSPLHF
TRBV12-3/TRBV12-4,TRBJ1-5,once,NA,TGTGCCAGCAGTTTACAGGGACAGCCCCAGCATTTT,CASSLQGQPQHF
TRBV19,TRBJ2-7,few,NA,TGTGCCAGTAGTACTTCAGGGGGGCGCTACGAGCAGTACTTC,CASSTSGGRYEQYF
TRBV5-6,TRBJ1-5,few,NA,TGTGCCAGCAGCTTGGCGGGGGATGGGAATCAGCCCCAGCATTTT,CASSLAGDGNQPQHF
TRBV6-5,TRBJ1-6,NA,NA,TGTGCCAGCAGTTACGAGGGTACAGTAGGTAACTCACCCCTCCACTTT,CASSYEGTVGNSPLHF
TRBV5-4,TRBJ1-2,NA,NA,TGTGCCAGTCATATCGCGGGGGTTTGGGTTGGCTACACCTTC,CASHIAGVWVGYTF
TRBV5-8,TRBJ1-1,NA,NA,TGTGCCAGCAGCTGGGGGGACGGGGGGACTGAAGCTTTCTTT,CASSWGDGGTEAFF
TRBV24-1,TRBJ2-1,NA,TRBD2,TGTGCCACCAGTAGCCCCATGCCGCGGGGGGGGTTTGAGCAGTTCTTC,CATSSPMPRGGFEQFF
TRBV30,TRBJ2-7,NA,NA,TGTGCCTGGAGGGATCCCCCGAAGTACGAGCAGTACTTC,CAWRDPPKYEQYF
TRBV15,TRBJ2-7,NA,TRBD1,TGTGCCACCAGCAGAGATCAAGGGACAGGGATCATCCACGAGCAGTACTTC,CATSRDQGTGIIHEQYF
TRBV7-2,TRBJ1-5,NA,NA,TGTGCCAGCAGCTTAGTGTCGGGGGCAGGACAGCCCCAGCATTTT,CASSLVSGAGQPQHF
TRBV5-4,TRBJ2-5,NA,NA,TGTGCCAGCAGCTTGGACAGGGCGCCCTGGAAGACCCAGTACTTC,CASSLDRAPWKTQYF
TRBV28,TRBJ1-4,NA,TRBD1,TGTGCCAGCAGTTTTAGACAGGGTAGAGAAAAACTGTTTTTT,CASSFRQGREKLFF
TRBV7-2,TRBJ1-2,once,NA,TGTGCCAGCAGCTCCGGGACTAACTATGGCTACACCTTC,CASSSGTNYGYTF
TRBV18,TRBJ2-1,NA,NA,TGTGCCAGCTCAAGTTCCGGAGGAAGAGGGAATGAGCAGTTCTTC,CASSSSGGRGNEQFF
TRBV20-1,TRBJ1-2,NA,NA,TGCAGTGCTGAGGGCGGGTATGGCTACACCTTC,CSAEGGYGYTF
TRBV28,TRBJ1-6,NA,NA,TGTGCCACCTGCTCTATTCCTGTTGGGTCACCCCTCCACTTT,CATCSIPVGSPLHF
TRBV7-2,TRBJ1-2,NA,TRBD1,TGTGCCAGCAGCTGGGGTGGTACCGGGACAGGCGGCTACACCTTC,CASSWGGTGTGGYTF
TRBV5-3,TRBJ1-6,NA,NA,TGTGCCAGAAGCTTAGGAGCACCCCGCCGGGGTATGCGGGGGAATAAGGATTCACCCCTCCACTTT,CARSLGAPRRGMRGNKDSPLHF
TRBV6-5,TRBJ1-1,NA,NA,TGTGCCAGCAGTTACGGGCAGACCCTTGAAGCTTTCTTT,CASSYGQTLEAFF
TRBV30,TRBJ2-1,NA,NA,TGTGCCTGGAGTGTTAACGAGCAGTTCTTC,CAWSVNEQFF
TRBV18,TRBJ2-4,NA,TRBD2,TGTGCCAGCTCCCCGGGACTAGGGCAGAAAAACATTCAGTACTTC,CASSPGLGQKNIQYF
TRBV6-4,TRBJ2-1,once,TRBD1,TGTGCCAGCAGTGACGGGACAGGAGCAAACAATGAGCAGTTCTTC,CASSDGTGANNEQFF
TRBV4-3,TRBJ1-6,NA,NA,TGCGCCAGCAGCCAAGATCCGAGGAATAATTCACCCCTCCACTTT,CASSQDPRNNSPLHF
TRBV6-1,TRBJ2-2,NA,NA,TGTGCCAGCAGTGAATTGTGGGGGAGTGGCACCGGGGAGCTGTTTTTT,CASSELWGSGTGELFF
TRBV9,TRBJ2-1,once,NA,TGTGCCAGCAGCGTAGCCCCAGGGGAGACCAATGAGCAGTTCTTC,CASSVAPGETNEQFF
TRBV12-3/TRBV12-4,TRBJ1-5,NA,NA,TGTGCCAGCAGTTTGGGGAGGGATCAGCCCCAGCATTTT,CASSLGRDQPQHF
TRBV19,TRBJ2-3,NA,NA,TGTGCCAGTTCGGGCGGGAACGGCCGCGGTGATACGCAGTATTTT,CASSGGNGRGDTQYF
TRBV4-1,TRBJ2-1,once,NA,TGCGCCAGCAGCCAAGATCCGACGAATGAGCAGTTCTTC,CASSQDPTNEQFF
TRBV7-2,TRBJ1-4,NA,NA,TGTGCCAGCAGCGCCTTCGCGGGGAGTGAAAAACTGTTTTTT,CASSAFAGSEKLFF
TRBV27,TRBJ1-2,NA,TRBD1,TGTGCCAGCAGTGCCCGACAGGGCACAAACTATGGCTACACCTTC,CASSARQGTNYGYTF
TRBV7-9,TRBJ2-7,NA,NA,TGTGCCAGCAGCTTAGGTAGGGAAAAGCAGTACTTC,CASSLGREKQYF
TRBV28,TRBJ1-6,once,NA,TGTGCCAGCTGGGTCCTGGGATCACCCCTCCACTTT,CASWVLGSPLHF
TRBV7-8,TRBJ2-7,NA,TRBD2,TGTGCCAGCAGCTTCAGCGGGGTCGACTACGAGCAGTACTTC,CASSFSGVDYEQYF
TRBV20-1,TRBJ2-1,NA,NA,TGCAGTGCTAGTGGGCAGGGGTCGAGTGAGCAGTTCTTC,CSASGQGSSEQFF
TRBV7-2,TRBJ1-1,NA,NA,TGTGCCAGCATCCCCGGGCAGGGGAAGATGGGGACTGAAGCTTTCTTT,CASIPGQGKMGTEAFF
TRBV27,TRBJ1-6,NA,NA,TGTGCCAGCAGTAGAACCCCAGCGGGGTCCGGGGCTAATTCACCCCTCCACTTT,CASSRTPAGSGANSPLHF
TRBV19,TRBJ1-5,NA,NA,TGTGCCAGTAGTATAGGGGGGCTAGGGGCTCAGCCCCAGCATTTT,CASSIGGLGAQPQHF
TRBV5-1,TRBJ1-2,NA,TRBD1,TGCGCCAGCAGCTTGGGGGACAGGGGGCGCGACTATGGCTACACCTTC,CASSLGDRGRDYGYTF
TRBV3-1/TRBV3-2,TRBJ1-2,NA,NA,TGTGCCAGCAGCCACACAACAGCGTTGGGCTACACCTTC,CASSHTTALGYTF
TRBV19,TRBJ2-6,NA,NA,TGTGCCAGTAGTCATGGACAGACCTCTGGGGCCAACGTCCTGACTTTC,CASSHGQTSGANVLTF
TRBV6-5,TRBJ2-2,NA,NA,TGTGCCAGCAGTTTAGACGGCACCGGGGAGCTGTTTTTT,CASSLDGTGELFF
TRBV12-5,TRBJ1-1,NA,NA,TGTGCTAGTGGTTTGGCCTCTTGGAGTGAAGCTTTCTTT,CASGLASWSEAFF
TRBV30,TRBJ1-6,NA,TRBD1,TGTGCCTGGAGTTACTCAACAGGGGGCAAATCACCCCTCCACTTT,CAWSYSTGGKSPLHF
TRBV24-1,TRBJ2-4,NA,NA,TGTGCCACCAGTGAACCCGGGGCTGCAAACATTCAGTACTTC,CATSEPGAANIQYF
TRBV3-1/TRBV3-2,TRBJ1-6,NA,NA,TGTGCCAGCAGCCAAGAAAAGGATATCTATAATTCACCCCTCCACTTT,CASSQEKDIYNSPLHF
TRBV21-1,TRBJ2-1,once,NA,TGTGCCAGCGGTCCGGGACAGGGGGTGAGTGAGCAGTTCTTC,CASGPGQGVSEQFF